Listed below are T cell receptor beta chains from one sample, sequenced in a study of CD8 T cells in ankylosing spondylitis. TCRdb analysed the 5' RACE reads with MiXCR anew, one entry per CDR3 protein. The sample consists of approximately 200,000 distinct CDR3 sequences, roughly 13% of them appearing once. The sequenced material came from blood, either unsorted or a sorted T cell fraction (not recorded which). These receptors came from a male donor with ankylosing spondylitis or in good health (not recorded which). CDR3s include the opening cysteine and the closing phenylalanine or tryptophan.

TRBJ2-7	TRBV7-2	CASSPWEGYEQYF
TRBJ2-3	TRBV10-3	CAISEPDDTQYF
TRBJ1-1	TRBV11-3	CASSPPDMNTEAFF
TRBJ2-1	TRBV4-2	CASSQDGRGSYNEQFF
TRBJ2-3	TRBV20-1	CSALPGAPTDTQYF
TRBJ2-1	TRBV6-5	CASSYRNSGGGEQFF
TRBJ2-1	TRBV9	CASSGLAGGSNEQFF
TRBJ1-2	TRBV27	CASSLSVEGLYGYTF
TRBJ2-7	TRBV12-3/TRBV12-4	CASSSASQGSYEQYF
TRBJ2-5	TRBV5-1	CASSFWGGTADSGTQYF
TRBJ2-7	TRBV5-1	CASSLRDRSTNLYYEQYF
TRBJ2-3	TRBV5-1	CASSGNGTQYF
TRBJ2-7	TRBV4-1	CASSQDRATAYEQYF
TRBJ1-5	TRBV13	CASSQAGGTQPQHF
TRBJ2-5	TRBV12-3/TRBV12-4	CASSLAGYQETQYF
TRBJ2-5	TRBV12-3/TRBV12-4	CASSPTRQGGETQYF
TRBJ2-3	TRBV6-4	CASSDSRGAGGFTDTQYF
TRBJ1-1	TRBV12-3/TRBV12-4	CASSFQGPSTEAFF
TRBJ1-2	TRBV7-9	CASRFSDYGYTF
TRBJ2-7	TRBV19	CASSTLLDPADEQYF
TRBJ1-3	TRBV2	CASSDEGTGAGNTIYF
TRBJ2-1	TRBV20-1	CSASRLTDNEQFF
TRBJ1-5	TRBV7-6	CASSLSPNQPQHF
TRBJ2-1	TRBV12-3/TRBV12-4	CASSLEGPDEQFF
TRBJ2-1	TRBV7-9	CASSPRDYLNEQFF
TRBJ2-2	TRBV24-1	CATSDGPIRTGTGELFF
TRBJ2-7	TRBV4-2	CASSQEWAGAAYEQYF
TRBJ1-2	TRBV11-2	CASSPRKVGRYGYTF
TRBJ1-1	TRBV29-1	CSVAPSEAFF
TRBJ1-2	TRBV5-1	CASSIWTGRSDYGYTF
TRBJ1-1	TRBV12-3/TRBV12-4	CASSFTFGGTEAFF
TRBJ1-2	TRBV27	CASSLEGSNGLGYTF
TRBJ1-1	TRBV20-1	CSARGYQRNTEAFF
TRBJ2-7	TRBV27	CASSLGTSGGGEQYF
TRBJ2-7	TRBV7-9	CASSLDRAGRPYEQYF
TRBJ2-7	TRBV10-3	CAISESGTSDLYEQYF
TRBJ2-2	TRBV3-1	CASSQEGWGGSSNTGELFF
TRBJ2-1	TRBV11-1	CASSFRGTSGSEHSYNEQFF
TRBJ1-4	TRBV7-6	CASSLRGAGEKLFF
TRBJ1-2	TRBV9	CASSPRDDIGYGYTF
TRBJ2-3	TRBV6-4	CASGTSGTDTQYF
TRBJ1-1	TRBV12-3/TRBV12-4	CASSLTGKAFF
TRBJ1-1	TRBV6-1	CASGRFLGTEAFF
TRBJ2-1	TRBV25-1	CASSVTTGKGNEQFF
TRBJ2-3	TRBV5-1	CASSTGTGGGGTDTQYF
TRBJ2-7	TRBV6-5	CASSYSYGDSYEQYF
TRBJ1-1	TRBV14	CASSRITLNTEAFF
TRBJ1-1	TRBV14	CASSPPGVEAFF
TRBJ2-5	TRBV5-1	CASSFGFEREDQETQYF
TRBJ2-1	TRBV12-3/TRBV12-4	CASTPGGLADEQFF
TRBJ1-1	TRBV5-5	CASSLRRKNTEAFF
TRBJ2-7	TRBV2	CASSGTPGQVVRQYF
TRBJ1-1	TRBV19	CAAIRGTEAFF